One sample yielded the 25 T cell receptor beta chains listed below, sequenced in a study of T-cell memory formation after mild COVID-19. TCRdb re-analysed the 5' RACE reads in MiXCR, keeping a single row per CDR3 protein. The sample has 200,000 to 250,000 distinct CDR3 sequences, over 9% seen once. Sample: PBMCs or a T cell subset sorted from them (not recorded which). The origin of the receptors is a man aged 18 to 29 who had mild COVID-19 (a few samples of this study predate the infection). Cell type and time point are not known.

In the case of this clonotype: Being one base from a much bigger clone, this may be a read error. The chain has TRBV6-5 and TRBJ1-2; 7 nucleotides match TRBD1. After removal of 6 bases from V and 3 bases from J, the junction contained 4 bases not matched to a gene. CDR3 length equals 13 residues. Per germline, CDR1 MNHEY and CDR2 SVGAGI. CDR3 DNA: TGTGCCAGCAGGACGGGACAGCACTATGGCTACACCTTC. It codes for CASRTGQHYGYTF.

The chain is built from TRBV6-5 and TRBJ1-2; 11 bases fit TRBD1. CDR1 is MNHEY, CDR2 SVGAGI, per germline. This CDR3 comprises 14 residues. Germline trimming cut 6 bases from V and 6 bases from J; bases unmatched to any gene: 6. In DNA, the CDR3 is TGTGCCAGCAGATCCGGACAGGGGGCGGATGGCTACACCTTC. Its translation is CASRSGQGADGYTF.

In this sample, this clonotype turned up a few times. The genes are TRBV5-4 and TRBJ2-1, with D perhaps TRBD2 (6 bases). The V end lost 4 bases, the J end lost 4 bases, and 12 bases lay between the germline ends. Per germline, CDR1 SGHNT and CDR2 YYREEE (reference sequence). This CDR3 has 14 amino acids. CDR3 DNA sequence: TGTGCCAGCAGCGTCCCCCTAGCGTACAATGAGCAGTTCTTC. Translated: CASSVPLAYNEQFF.

This clonotype was counted only a few times. V usage is TRBV30 and J usage is TRBJ2-3; TRBD2 is a possible D gene (6 bases). The CDR3 totals 14 residues. Per the germline V gene, CDR1 is GTSNPN and CDR2 is SVGIG (reference sequence). Trimming took off 4 bases at V and 11 bases at J, with 22 bases between the two ends. The CDR3 is CAWTGTGDLGMQYF. DNA of the CDR3: TGTGCCTGGACCGGTACGGGGGATCTCGGCATGCAGTATTTT.

The chain carries TRBV10-3 and TRBJ1-3; D call uncertain. The germline V and J ends were trimmed by 1 base and 4 bases, with 8 bases remaining between them. Germline-derived CDR1 and CDR2 are ENHRY and SYGVKD. The CDR3 contains 14 residues. The CDR3 loop reads CAISEWGEGNTIYF. The CDR3 DNA reads as TGTGCCATCAGTGAGTGGGGAGAGGGAAACACCATATATTTT.

This clonotype was detected ten times or more. This sequence joins TRBV5-1 and TRBJ1-1; 10 positions match TRBD1. The trim removed 0 bases at V and 3 bases at J, leaving 5 bases unmatched. Germline values: CDR1 SGHRS, CDR2 YFSETQ. The CDR3 length is 16 residues. The CDR3 is CASSLDSGTGDTEAFF. The DNA for the CDR3 is TGCGCCAGCAGCTTGGATTCTGGGACAGGGGACACTGAAGCTTTCTTT. Full variable domain (rest looked up from reference TRBV5-1 and TRBJ1-1): KAGVTQTPRYLIKTRGQQVTLSCSPISGHRSVSWYQQTPGQGLQFLFEYFSETQRNKGNFPGRFSGRQFSNSRSEMNVSTLELGDSALYLCASSLDSGTGDTEAFFGQGTRLTVV.

V is TRBV6-6 and J is TRBJ2-2, with D perhaps given as TRBD1 or TRBD2 (6 bases each). This CDR3 comprises 16 residues. V was clipped by 7 bases and J by 2 bases, with 17 bases between them. The germline V gene encodes CDR1 MNHNY and CDR2 SVGAGI (reference sequence). The DNA of the CDR3 is TGTGCCAGCACCGACGGGGGCGGAATAAACACCGGGGAGCTGTTTTTT. It yields the protein CASTDGGGINTGELFF.

This clonotype was detected a few times. The chain carries TRBV20-1 and TRBJ2-1; a possible D gene is TRBD2 (6 bases). CDR1 DFQATT and CDR2 SNEGSKA come from the germline V gene (reference sequence). Trimming removed 1 base from V and 3 bases from J, with 7 bases in between. The CDR3 is made up of 13 amino acids. The CDR3 coding sequence is TGCAGTGCTAGAGCGGGACTCTACAATGAGCAGTTCTTC. Protein sequence: CSARAGLYNEQFF.

J is TRBJ1-5 and V is TRBV6-5; no reliable D call. Germline V gives CDR1 MNHEY, CDR2 SVGAGI. The V end was cut by 7 bases, the J end by 7 bases, with 14 bases between. The CDR3 totals 13 residues. CDR3 sequence reads: CASTPKFGQPQHF. The CDR3 DNA reads TGTGCCAGCACACCTAAGTTCGGCCAGCCCCAGCATTTT.

There are a few counts of this clonotype. V and J are TRBV28 and TRBJ1-2; D gene unclear. This CDR3 spans 11 amino acids. The germline V gene encodes CDR1 MDHEN and CDR2 SYDVKM. Trimming left V 7 bases short and J 8 bases short, with 11 bases between. This CDR3 reads CASTQGQGYTF. The CDR3 region has the DNA TGTGCCAGCACCCAAGGGCAGGGCTACACCTTC.

Only a few counts were recorded for this clonotype. V usage is TRBV20-1 and J usage is TRBJ1-3, with no clear D. Germline V lookup: CDR1 DFQATT, CDR2 SNEGSKA (reference sequence). With 5 bases removed from V and 5 bases from J, the gap between germline ends came to 19 bases. CDR3 size: 15 residues. The CDR3 loop reads CSAARRGPLRNTIYF. The CDR3 DNA reads TGCAGTGCTGCCAGACGAGGGCCCCTCCGAAACACCATATATTTT.

The chain links TRBV7-2 to TRBJ1-2, with no clear D. V lost 1 base and J 4 bases, leaving 7 bases between the germline ends. This CDR3 spans 13 amino acids. CDR1 is SGHTA and CDR2 is FQGNSA in the germline V gene. For the CDR3, the DNA is TGTGCCAGCAGCTTAGGTACCGCCTATGGCTACACCTTC. Translation: CASSLGTAYGYTF.

This clonotype was seen at least ten times. The chain combines TRBV20-1 with TRBJ1-1, with 8 bases lining up with TRBD1. Germline assignment: CDR1 DFQATT and CDR2 SNEGSKA (reference sequence). V trimming: 0 bases; J trimming: 0 bases; junction bases outside the gene matches: 6. CDR3 size: 16 residues. In nucleotides, the CDR3 is TGCAGTGCTAGAGATCCCCCGGGACAGGTGAACACTGAAGCTTTCTTT. Translating it yields CSARDPPGQVNTEAFF.

The chain couples TRBV2 to TRBJ2-1; a weak D match, TRBD1 (5 bases). The germline CDR1 and CDR2 sequences are SNHLY and FYNNEI. V lost 7 bases and J 3 bases, leaving 10 bases between the germline ends. This CDR3 is built from 13 residues. The CDR3 region is CASTVQGYNEQFF. CDR3 DNA: TGTGCCAGCACTGTCCAGGGCTACAATGAGCAGTTCTTC.

This clonotype was recorded many times. The rearrangement uses TRBV7-2 and TRBJ2-1; no clear D gene. Trimming stripped 1 base from V and 0 bases from J, with 7 bases between. From germline, CDR1 is SGHTA and CDR2 FQGNSA. The CDR3 covers 15 residues. The CDR3 DNA reads TGTGCCAGCAGCTTAGACAGCAGCTCCTACAATGAGCAGTTCTTC. This encodes CASSLDSSSYNEQFF.

This clonotype came up many times. The chain joins TRBV7-9 to TRBJ1-2; TRBD1 might be the D (6 bases). The V end was cut by 3 bases, the J end by 4 bases, with 15 bases between. Germline assignment: CDR1 SEHNR and CDR2 FQNEAQ (reference sequence). The CDR3 runs to 15 residues. This CDR3 is CASSLGGGAAYGYTF. DNA for the CDR3: TGTGCCAGCAGCTTGGGGGGCGGGGCCGCCTATGGCTACACCTTC.

This clonotype has ten or more counts. The rearrangement links TRBV29-1 to TRBJ1-1; no reliable D call. V was trimmed by 4 bases and J by 2 bases, leaving 5 bases between them. CDR3 length equals 11 residues. Looked up from germline, CDR1 is SQVTM and CDR2 is ANQGSEA. The CDR3 protein is CSVATNTEAFF. DNA for the CDR3: TGCAGCGTTGCCACCAACACTGAAGCTTTCTTT.

The chain couples TRBV4-3 to TRBJ2-1, with D perhaps assigned TRBD1 or TRBD2 (5 bases each). Germline V CDR1 and CDR2: LGHNA, YSLEER. The CDR3 totals 15 residues. V was shortened by 1 base and J by 2 bases, with 9 bases between the two germline ends. The CDR3 region is CASSQGDAAYNEQFF. The CDR3 nucleotides read TGCGCCAGCAGCCAAGGGGACGCGGCCTACAATGAGCAGTTCTTC.

This rearrangement joins TRBV4-3 to TRBJ2-5; 9 bases fit TRBD2. The CDR3 contains 15 residues. V trimming: 0 bases; J trimming: 14 bases; junction bases outside the gene matches: 13. Germline loops: CDR1 LGHNA, CDR2 YSLEER. The DNA of the CDR3 is TGCGCCAGCAGCCAAGATATTGCGGGTAGCGGGGGACGCTACTTC. Its protein is CASSQDIAGSGGRYF.

This clonotype turned up a few times. The rearrangement links TRBV15 to TRBJ1-5; D gene uncertain. CDR3 length: 15 residues. V was pared by 1 base and J by 9 bases, with 16 bases between. Germline CDR1 reads LNHNV; CDR2 reads YYDKDF (reference sequence). CDR3: CATSRGVMEDRPQHF. The DNA of the CDR3 is TGTGCCACCAGCAGAGGTGTCATGGAGGATAGGCCCCAGCATTTT.

This chain uses TRBV20-1 with TRBJ2-3; 11 bases line up with TRBD2. Per germline, CDR1 DFQATT and CDR2 SNEGSKA (reference sequence). J lost 4 bases, V lost 4 bases, and 4 bases had no gene match. The CDR3 runs to 14 residues. The CDR3 reads CSATTSGEPDTQYF. CDR3 sequence (DNA): TGCAGTGCTACGACTAGCGGGGAACCAGATACGCAGTATTTT.

This clonotype was counted only a few times. The V and J genes are TRBV3-1 and TRBJ1-6, with unresolved D. The CDR3 length is 14 residues. V lost 0 bases, J lost 9 bases, and 9 bases lay in between. CDR1 and CDR2 (germline): LGHDT, YNNKEL (reference sequence). The CDR3 loop reads CASSQETWGSPLHF. The CDR3 DNA follows: TGTGCCAGCAGCCAAGAGACTTGGGGTTCACCCCTCCACTTT.

This clonotype was picked up a small number of times. This chain joins TRBV20-1 and TRBJ1-6; weak D call: TRBD1 (5 bases). Per the germline V gene, CDR1 is DFQATT and CDR2 is SNEGSKA (reference sequence). With 5 bases removed from V and 6 bases from J, the gap between germline ends came to 17 bases. This CDR3 region has 15 residues. CDR3 sequence (DNA): TGCAGTGCTGCAAATTATCGTGGGGGTAATTCACCCCTCCACTTT. It codes for CSAANYRGGNSPLHF.

This clonotype occurred a few times. V and J are TRBV28 and TRBJ2-7; D is tentatively TRBD1 or TRBD2 (5 bases each). The CDR3 runs to 12 residues. Per germline, CDR1 MDHEN and CDR2 SYDVKM. The ends were cut back, 3 bases at V and 6 bases at J, with 9 bases in the middle. The CDR3 loop is CASSFIGTEQYF. The CDR3 region has the DNA TGTGCCAGCAGTTTCATAGGGACCGAGCAGTACTTC.

This clonotype was seen a few times. This rearrangement joins TRBV5-1 to TRBJ2-5; tentatively, D is TRBD1 (5 bases). V was trimmed by 5 bases and J by 2 bases, leaving 16 bases between them. Germline CDR1 SGHRS, CDR2 YFSETQ. CDR3 length: 15 residues. The CDR3 protein is CASRGSQGFQETQYF. In DNA form, the CDR3 reads TGCGCCAGCAGAGGCAGCCAGGGATTTCAAGAGACCCAGTACTTC.